This T cell receptor (beta chain) appears in the sequencing data of a study of blood T cell repertoires in COVID-19. Study information: Nucleic acid was either cDNA or gDNA, and it came from T cells, B-cell-depleted T cells, or PBMCs.

CDR3 length: 18 amino acids. V was clipped by 3 bases and J by 0 bases; unmatched bases: 6. The germline V gene encodes CDR1 MGHRA and CDR2 YSYEKL. Sequenced by immunoSEQ multiplex PCR; TCRdb stores in-frame clones only, minus some. The data hold about 130,000 clones, with about four fifths observed a single time. What was sequenced was peripheral blood. The chain combines TRBV4-1 with TRBJ1-5, with 12 bases matching TRBD1. This sequence was found in a human donor in a cohort sampled during active COVID-19. The CDR3 DNA reads TGCGCCAGCAGCCATCATGGGACAGGGGGCTATAGCAATCAGCCCCAGCATTTT. It yields the protein CASSHHGTGGYSNQPQHF.